Below, 8 T cell receptor beta chains from the same sample are listed, as sequenced in a study of blood T cell repertoires in COVID-19. Method: immunoSEQ multiplex PCR; TCRdb's copy keeps in-frame clones and lacks some. The sample lists about 370,000 clones; 85% to 90% were seen once. The sequenced material came from PBMCs or T cells enriched from blood (not recorded which). Every receptor here comes from a man between 18 and 29 years old who had recovered from COVID-19.

The chain joins TRBV7-3 to TRBJ1-4, with D possibly TRBD1 on 5 matching bases. The V gene's germline CDR1 is SGHTA and CDR2 FQGTGA. This CDR3 is built from 16 residues. V was cut by 5 bases and J by 7 bases, with 20 bases left in between. This CDR3 is CASSVGGGRRGEKLFF. The DNA of the CDR3 is TGTGCCAGCAGCGTGGGGGGAGGACGGCGTGGTGAAAAACTGTTTTTT.

The CDR3 DNA sequence: TGTGCCAGCAGTTACGGGGGCTACGCGAACACTGAAGCTTTCTTT. Translation gives CASSYGGYANTEAFF. The chain carries TRBV6-5 and TRBJ1-1, with D tentatively TRBD1 (6 bases). The CDR3 covers 15 residues. With 2 bases removed from V and 1 base from J, the gap between germline ends came to 11 bases. The V gene's germline CDR1 is MNHEY and CDR2 SVGAGI.

The chain joins TRBV18 to TRBJ2-6; 8 bases are a match to TRBD1. The CDR3 spans 17 residues. The germline V gene has CDR1 KGHSH and CDR2 LQKENI. Losses at the gene ends were 6 bases for V and 0 bases for J; bases not matched to a gene: 7. CDR3 nucleotide sequence: TGTGCCAGCTCTCTCCGGGACAGGTACTCTGGGGCCAACGTCCTGACTTTC. Encoded protein: CASSLRDRYSGANVLTF.

Only one count was recorded for this clone. This chain joins TRBV4-3 and TRBJ2-3, with 16 bases lining up with TRBD2. The CDR3 has 18 amino acids. Germline V gene sequence: CDR1 LGHNA, CDR2 YSLEER. The trim removed 4 bases at V and 3 bases at J, leaving 7 bases unmatched. DNA for the CDR3: TGCGCCAGCAGCCCGGGGACTAGCGGGAGGGACTATACAGATACGCAGTATTTT. Protein sequence: CASSPGTSGRDYTDTQYF.

V is TRBV7-6 and J is TRBJ1-4, with unresolved D. The V end was cut by 1 base, the J end by 5 bases, with 11 bases between. The germline V gene encodes CDR1 SGHVS and CDR2 FNYEAQ. The CDR3 totals 15 residues. CDR3 nucleotides: TGTGCCAGCAGCTTAGAAAACAGCCCGAATGAAAAACTGTTTTTT. Amino acids: CASSLENSPNEKLFF.

The rearrangement joins TRBV5-1 to TRBJ2-3; a weak D match, TRBD2 (5 bases). Germline V gene data show CDR1 as SGHRS and CDR2 as YFSETQ. Trimming cost V 1 base and J 1 base, with 7 bases left between them. The CDR3 totals 14 residues. The CDR3 DNA reads TGCGCCAGCAGCTTGTTGCGGGGCACAGATACGCAGTATTTT. Its protein is CASSLLRGTDTQYF.

This clone was counted only a few times. The rearrangement uses TRBV7-2 and TRBJ2-2; D may be TRBD1 (6 bases). Germline V lookup: CDR1 SGHTA, CDR2 FQGNSA. This CDR3 has 14 residues. V lost 5 bases and J lost 6, with 13 bases in between. The CDR3 region has the DNA TGTGCCAGCAGCCTTGGACAGTCCCCCGGGGAGCTGTTTTTT. It specifies CASSLGQSPGELFF.

This sequence joins TRBV9 and TRBJ1-6; 8 bases agree with TRBD1. The CDR3 runs to 15 residues. Germline lookup yields CDR1 SGDLS and CDR2 YYNGEE. Trimming cost V 4 bases and J 8 bases; bases outside gene matches: 8. This CDR3 is CASSPGTGFDSPLHF. CDR3 coding DNA: TGTGCCAGCAGCCCAGGGACAGGCTTTGATTCACCCCTCCACTTT.